Shown below are 4 T cell receptor beta chains from a single sample sequenced in a study of cytomegalovirus exposure and HLA in healthy donors. Researchers ran the PCR with 60 Vbeta and 13 Jbeta primers. Generated by immunoSEQ multiplex PCR, the TCRdb table keeps only in-frame clones and is missing some. The table includes roughly 120,000 clones, approximately 82% detected once. The sample comprised PBMCs. The receptors were sampled from a man aged 25 to 40 in good health and CMV-seropositive.

The V call is TRBV19, the J call TRBJ2-1; 9 nucleotides align to TRBD1. CDR3 size: 13 residues. Germline values: CDR1 LNHDA, CDR2 SQIVND (reference sequence). Trimming cost V 3 bases and J 13 bases; bases outside gene matches: 7. This CDR3 is CASSIGDRGIQFF. The CDR3 DNA is TGTGCCAGTAGTATTGGCGACAGGGGGATTCAGTTCTTC.

V gene TRBV7-8 combines with J gene TRBJ1-5, with D tentatively TRBD1 (6 bases). V lost 1 base, J lost 6 bases, and 16 bases lay in between. There are 16 residues in the CDR3. Germline CDR1 SGHVS, CDR2 FQNEAQ. The CDR3 DNA is TGTGCCAGCAGCTTAGGGGACCCGTCACAGGGTCAGCCCCAGCATTTT. It is translated as CASSLGDPSQGQPQHF.

V and J are TRBV30 and TRBJ1-6; D not resolved. The CDR3 runs to 13 residues. Trimming shortened V by 5 bases and J by 7 bases, and 12 bases separated the two germline ends. CDR1 GTSNPN and CDR2 SVGIG come from the germline V gene (reference sequence). The CDR3 region is CAWGGPGNSPLHF. The CDR3 DNA follows: TGTGCCTGGGGAGGGCCCGGCAATTCACCCCTCCACTTT. The full variable domain, rest sourced from reference TRBV30 and TRBJ1-6, is SQTIHQWPATLVQPVGSPLSLECTVEGTSNPNLYWYRQAAGRGLQLLFYSVGIGQISSEVPQNLSASRPQDRQFILSSKKLLLSDSGFYLCAWGGPGNSPLHFGNGTRLTVT.

As DNA, the CDR3 is TGTGCCAGCAGCGTAGCGACTAGCGGGGGCCTCGAGACGGAGACCCAGTACTTC. Amino acid sequence: CASSVATSGGLETETQYF. The chain is built from TRBV9 and TRBJ2-5; TRBD2 matches 12 bases. CDR1 SGDLS and CDR2 YYNGEE come from the germline V gene. This CDR3 comprises 18 residues. Germline trimming cut 0 bases from V and 5 bases from J; bases unmatched to any gene: 11.